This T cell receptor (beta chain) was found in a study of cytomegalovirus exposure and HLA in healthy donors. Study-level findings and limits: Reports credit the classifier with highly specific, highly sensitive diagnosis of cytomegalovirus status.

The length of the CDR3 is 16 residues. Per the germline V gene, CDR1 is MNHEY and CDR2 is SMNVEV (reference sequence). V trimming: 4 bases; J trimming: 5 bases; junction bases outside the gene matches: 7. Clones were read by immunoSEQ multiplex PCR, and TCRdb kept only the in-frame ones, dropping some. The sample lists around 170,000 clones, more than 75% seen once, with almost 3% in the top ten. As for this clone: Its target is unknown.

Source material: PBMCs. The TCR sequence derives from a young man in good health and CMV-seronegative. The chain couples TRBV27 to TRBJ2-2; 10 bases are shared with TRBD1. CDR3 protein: CASSSSTGGLTGELFF. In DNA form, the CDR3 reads TGTGCCAGCAGTTCGTCGACAGGGGGCTTGACCGGGGAGCTGTTTTTT.